This is a list of T cell receptor beta chains from one sample in a study of cytomegalovirus exposure and HLA in healthy donors. Here immunoSEQ multiplex PCR was the method, and the copy in TCRdb shows in-frame clones only, minus some. The sample lists about 38,000 clones, just over 85% occurring once. The sample comprised PBMCs. Receptors originate from a middle-aged woman in good health and CMV-seropositive. Both conserved end residues are trimmed from each CDR3.

v_call cdr3_aa
TRBV7-2 ASSRGSNTGELF
TRBV18 ASSLRDRGYEQY
TRBV7-2 ASSPDRGGEAQY
TRBV7-2 ASSYHAGGFHQPQH
TRBV6-6 ASSSSGQGKPF
TRBV13 ASSTGTSGGDSKNEQF
TRBV6-4 ASSASSGGTGELF
TRBV2 ASSDQGNTEAF
TRBV18 ASSPRDSLSTEAF
TRBV7-2 ASSLEERGLQY
TRBV7-2 ASSPRGGQAF
TRBV6-1 ASRGQGGEKLF
TRBV28 ASSLTGAYEQY
TRBV7-9 ASTHFDRVYEQY
TRBV7-7 ASSPYRGDTGELF
TRBV11-2 ASSLGTPLTDTQY
TRBV7-2 ASTSSRRDGYT
TRBV6-5 ASSYRGGPADTQY
TRBV27 ASNEYMTEAF
TRBV6-5 ATPGGGAQNDLV
TRBV12-5 ASGTFSYNEQF
TRBV29-1 SGTGADYGYT
TRBV7-9 ASSLALGVAKNIQY
TRBV5-5 ASSTQGAGNTIY
TRBV7-9 ASSLEGGVRDTQY
TRBV28 ASRSGFNYGYT
TRBV6-9 ASSYSRGGGGETQY
TRBV7-2 ASSARGHAYGYT
TRBV2 ASSSDRENEQF
TRBV7-2 ASSLGPGQGMTIY
TRBV18 ASSPQGISGNTIY
TRBV7-9 ASSLALGGHNEQF
TRBV5-1 ASSIRAGTYNEQF
TRBV10-2 ASSGGGSYPNQPQH
TRBV11-2 ASSLDRGRGYT
TRBV5-6 ASSRAGRGRGYT
TRBV6-6 ASSWDRGQPQH